The 25 T cell receptor beta chains presented below share a single source sample, sequenced in a study of regulatory T cells in long-lasting Graves disease. Noted time point: newly diagnosed GD, antithyroid drugs for less than 3 months. PBMCs were the source of the RNA used for TCR sequencing. HTBI primers from iRepertoire and Arm-PCR of CDR3 regions yielded the TCR beta libraries. In TCRdb, the multiplex PCR reads were re-called with MiXCR into one record per CDR3 protein. The repertoire includes fewer than 550,000 distinct CDR3 sequences, around 15% of them detected once, and approximately 25% sits in the top ten. The same data also contributed to another study, on T cells in Graves' hyperthyroidism and ophthalmopathy.

The sequenced sample was peripheral blood mononuclear cells (PBMCs), obtained at new diagnosis, from a patient treated with antithyroid drugs. These receptors were collected from a woman aged 35-60 years with Graves disease.

The chain joins TRBV19 to TRBJ1-4, with D possibly matching TRBD1 (5 bases). V was pared by 3 bases and J by 2 bases, with 10 bases between. CDR3 length: 15 amino acids. Germline V CDR1 and CDR2: LNHDA, SQIVND (reference sequence). CDR3 in amino acids: CASSMIGATNEKLFF. Here the CDR3 DNA reads TGTGCCAGTAGTATGATAGGGGCGACTAATGAAAAACTGTTTTTT.

A few counts support this clonotype. V gene TRBV6-2 or TRBV6-3 combines with J gene TRBJ1-1; D remains ambiguous. Deletions cut 5 bases from V and 4 bases from J, with 14 bases between. CDR1 is MNHEY, CDR2 SVGEGT, per germline. This CDR3 comprises 14 residues. CDR3 amino acids: CASSPTGWTTEAFF. The CDR3 DNA sequence: TGTGCCAGCAGTCCCACCGGGTGGACCACTGAAGCTTTCTTT.

J is TRBJ2-7 and V is TRBV12-5; 10 positions agree with TRBD1. V lost 5 bases and J lost 3; bases outside the gene matches: 1. The CDR3 is 13 residues long. The germline V gene has CDR1 LGHNT and CDR2 FRNRAP. In nucleotides, the CDR3 is TGTGCTAGTGGTAGGGACAGGGGCTACGAGCAGTACTTC. Translated: CASGRDRGYEQYF.

This clonotype has at least ten counts. The rearrangement joins TRBV7-8 to TRBJ2-5, with unresolved D. The CDR3 spans 12 residues. Germline V CDR1 and CDR2: SGHVS, FQNEAQ. V was clipped by 3 bases and J by 2 bases, with 4 bases between them. Here the CDR3 reads CASSFFQETQYF. In DNA form, the CDR3 reads TGTGCCAGCAGCTTCTTTCAAGAGACCCAGTACTTC.

This clonotype was counted many times. The chain carries TRBV24-1 and TRBJ2-1; D ambiguous. From germline, CDR1 is KGHDR and CDR2 SFDVKD. Trimming stripped 3 bases from V and 5 bases from J, with 13 bases between. The CDR3 is made up of 15 amino acids. The chain's CDR3 is CATSDIPPENNEQFF. As DNA, the CDR3 is TGTGCCACCAGTGATATCCCCCCCGAAAACAATGAGCAGTTCTTC.

This clonotype was counted ten times or more. V usage is TRBV19 and J usage is TRBJ2-6; TRBD1 matches at 8 bases. The CDR3 is 15 residues long. Germline CDR1 reads LNHDA; CDR2 reads SQIVND (reference sequence). After removal of 3 bases from V and 3 bases from J, the junction contained 1 base not matched to a gene. CDR3 DNA: TGTGCCAGTAGTATCGGGACAGGTGGGGCCAACGTCCTGACTTTC. Encoded protein: CASSIGTGGANVLTF.

The V and J genes are TRBV10-3 and TRBJ2-1; the D gene is possibly TRBD2 (5 bases). CDR3 length: 13 amino acids. Germline-derived CDR1 and CDR2 are ENHRY and SYGVKD. V was clipped by 5 bases and J by 12 bases, with 17 bases between them. CDR3 residues: CAISSRTGSRQFF. The CDR3 DNA follows: TGTGCCATCAGTAGCCGTACGGGAAGTAGGCAGTTCTTC.

CDR3 loop: CAINLTPGPTYEQYF. Here the CDR3 DNA reads TGTGCCATAAATCTTACACCGGGACCGACCTACGAGCAGTACTTC. V usage is TRBV10-3 and J usage is TRBJ2-7, with D perhaps given as TRBD1 or TRBD2 (5 bases each). In germline, CDR1 is ENHRY, CDR2 SYGVKD. Trimming took off 9 bases at V and 2 bases at J, with 20 bases between the two ends. The CDR3 loop spans 15 amino acids.

V and J are TRBV6-2 or TRBV6-3 and TRBJ1-2; D is perhaps TRBD1 (6 bases). Germline loops: CDR1 MNHEY, CDR2 SVGEGT. The CDR3 sequence is 15 residues long. The V and J ends lost 6 bases and 8 bases respectively, with 22 bases between them. In DNA, the CDR3 is TGTGCCAGCAGCCGGGGACATCACTCTCCCCTGGGCTACACCTTC. This sequence encodes CASSRGHHSPLGYTF.

The table lists this clonotype with a few counts. This chain uses TRBV7-3 with TRBJ2-1, with 11 bases fitting TRBD2. The tail of the sequence fits TRBJ2-3 better, so the J call may be wrong. The germline V gene encodes CDR1 SGHTA and CDR2 FQGTGA. The CDR3 has 15 residues. CDR3 loop: CASSFLAGGDHTQYF. Written as DNA, the CDR3 is TGTGCCAGCAGCTTCTTAGCGGGGGGGGACCATACGCAGTATTTT.

This clonotype was seen many times. This chain uses TRBV28 with TRBJ2-7, with D perhaps TRBD1 (5 bases). The germline V gene has CDR1 MDHEN and CDR2 SYDVKM. V gave up 6 bases and J gave up 0 bases, with 15 bases separating them. The CDR3 is 15 amino acids. DNA of the CDR3: TGTGCCAGCAGCCCACCCCCGCAGGGCTCCTACGAGCAGTACTTC. Residues: CASSPPPQGSYEQYF.

In this sample, this clonotype turned up many times. The J gene is TRBJ2-1, the V gene TRBV28, with no clear D. V lost 7 bases, J lost 16 bases, and 14 bases lay in between. The CDR3 totals 10 residues. Germline V gene lookup returns CDR1 MDHEN and CDR2 SYDVKM. In DNA form, the CDR3 reads TGTGCCAGCATAGGCACGCGTGTATTCTTC. This gives the protein CASIGTRVFF.

This clonotype has ten or more counts. The chain employs TRBV7-2 and TRBJ2-7, with D possibly called TRBD1 or TRBD2 (5 bases each). The CDR3 spans 14 residues. Germline V gene data show CDR1 as SGHTA and CDR2 as FQGNSA. Trimming shortened V by 1 base and J by 3 bases, and 10 bases separated the two germline ends. The CDR3 DNA is TGTGCCAGCAGCTTAGGAGGGGAGCACTACGAGCAGTACTTC. Residues: CASSLGGEHYEQYF.

The chain uses TRBV6-1 and TRBJ1-5; D is unresolved. V lost 7 bases to trimming and J lost 0 bases, with 10 bases between them. The CDR3 consists of 14 residues. Germline values: CDR1 MNHNS, CDR2 SASEGT. CDR3 nucleotide sequence: TGTGCCAGCACCCTCTACGATAGCAATCAGCCCCAGCATTTT. Translation gives CASTLYDSNQPQHF.

V is TRBV4-1 and J is TRBJ1-6; no clear D. The CDR3 length is 20 residues. The V gene's germline CDR1 is MGHRA and CDR2 YSYEKL. V lost 3 bases, J lost 6 bases, and 27 bases lay in between. CDR3 bases: TGCGCCAGCAGCCACCAGGCAAGTTTTGGGATCCACGTAGCTAATTCACCCCTCCACTTT. Encoded protein: CASSHQASFGIHVANSPLHF.

The chain links TRBV20-1 to TRBJ1-1; 7 nucleotides match TRBD1. Germline trimming cut 4 bases from V and 4 bases from J; bases unmatched to any gene: 6. In germline, CDR1 is DFQATT, CDR2 SNEGSKA (reference sequence). The CDR3 is 13 residues long. The CDR3 reads CSAKQGTGTEAFF. CDR3 coding DNA: TGCAGTGCTAAACAGGGGACCGGCACTGAAGCTTTCTTT.

The chain employs TRBV19 and TRBJ1-1; D is undetermined. This CDR3 is built from 16 residues. V was cut by 2 bases and J by 0 bases, with 13 bases left in between. Germline-derived CDR1 and CDR2 are LNHDA and SQIVND (reference sequence). This chain's CDR3 is CASSIMAAALNTEAFF. CDR3 in DNA: TGTGCCAGTAGTATAATGGCTGCGGCCCTGAACACTGAAGCTTTCTTT.

This clonotype was recorded at least ten times. V and J are TRBV2 and TRBJ2-2, with D unclear. The CDR3 spans 13 residues. Germline V CDR1 and CDR2: SNHLY, FYNNEI. The germline V and J ends were trimmed by 6 bases and 4 bases, with 9 bases remaining between them. The CDR3 nucleotides read TGTGCCAGCAGAAATAGCCCCACCGGGGAGCTGTTTTTT. Translated: CASRNSPTGELFF. Filled out from reference TRBV2 and TRBJ2-2, the complete variable domain reads EPEVTQTPSHQVTQMGQEVILRCVPISNHLYFYWYRQILGQKVEFLVSFYNNEISEKSEIFDDQFSVERPDGSNFTLKIRSTKLEDSAMYFCASRNSPTGELFFGEGSRLTVL.

V is TRBV4-2 and J is TRBJ2-2; a weak D match, TRBD2 (7 bases). CDR3 length: 15 amino acids. From germline, CDR1 is LGHNA and CDR2 YNFKEQ. Trimming removed 6 bases at V and 3 bases at J, with 14 bases between. The chain's CDR3 is CASRMEGGDTGELFF. In nucleotides, the CDR3 is TGTGCCAGCAGAATGGAGGGGGGGGACACCGGGGAGCTGTTTTTT.

On this clonotype itself: A far larger clone is one base from this, pointing to a likely read error. This sequence joins TRBV11-2 and TRBJ2-5, with 8 positions matching TRBD2. Germline values: CDR1 SGHAT, CDR2 FQNNGV. The ends lost 3 bases at V and 11 bases at J; junction bases unmatched: 14. The CDR3 is 15 amino acids. CDR3: CASSFGGASYNEQYF. In DNA, the CDR3 is TGTGCCAGCAGCTTCGGGGGGGCCTCCTACAATGAGCAGTACTTC.

This clonotype was found many times. J is TRBJ2-1 and V is TRBV5-1; 8 nucleotides line up with TRBD1. This CDR3 region has 15 residues. Germline trimming cut 4 bases from V and 2 bases from J; bases unmatched to any gene: 5. Germline V gives CDR1 SGHRS, CDR2 YFSETQ. Written as DNA, the CDR3 is TGCGCCAGCAGCCCAAGGACAGGGCCCTACAATGAGCAGTTCTTC. Amino acid sequence: CASSPRTGPYNEQFF.

This clonotype has a count of ten or more. The genes are TRBV14 and TRBJ2-7; D is undetermined. Germline V lookup: CDR1 SGHDN, CDR2 FVKESK. V lost 1 base and J 6 bases, leaving 7 bases between the germline ends. CDR3 size: 12 residues. The CDR3 DNA reads as TGTGCCAGCAGCCAAGGAAGGGTCGAGCAGTACTTC. Amino acid sequence: CASSQGRVEQYF.

The chain carries TRBV28 and TRBJ2-5; D gene unclear. V was cut by 5 bases and J by 4 bases, with 11 bases left in between. The CDR3 has 13 residues. The V gene's germline CDR1 is MDHEN and CDR2 SYDVKM. In nucleotides, the CDR3 is TGTGCCAGCAGTCTCCCGGCCCTAGAGACCCAGTACTTC. This gives the protein CASSLPALETQYF.

This clonotype was seen ten or more times. This chain links TRBV3-1 with TRBJ1-4; 7 bases map to TRBD1. The V gene end was trimmed by 4 bases and the J gene end by 7 bases; junction bases not matched to a gene: 9. Germline V CDR1 and CDR2: LGHDT, YNNKEL (reference sequence). This CDR3 is built from 15 residues. The CDR3 nucleotides read TGTGCCAGCAGCCTTAGACAGGGTATACGTGAAAAACTGTTTTTT. The encoded protein is CASSLRQGIREKLFF. The full variable domain, completed using reference TRBV3-1 and TRBJ1-4, is DTAVSQTPKYLVTQMGNDKSIKCEQNLGHDTMYWYKQDSKKFLKIMFSYNNKELIINETVPNRFSPKSPDKAHLNLHINSLELGDSAVYFCASSLRQGIREKLFFGSGTQLSVL.

This clonotype was picked up many times. The V call is TRBV20-1, the J call TRBJ2-5, with D tentatively TRBD1 (5 bases). Trimming took 4 bases from V and 5 from J, leaving 5 bases between them. The V gene's germline CDR1 is DFQATT and CDR2 SNEGSKA (reference sequence). The CDR3 has 10 amino acids. The CDR3 sequence is CSATGETQYF. CDR3 nucleotide sequence: TGCAGTGCTACAGGGGAGACCCAGTACTTC.